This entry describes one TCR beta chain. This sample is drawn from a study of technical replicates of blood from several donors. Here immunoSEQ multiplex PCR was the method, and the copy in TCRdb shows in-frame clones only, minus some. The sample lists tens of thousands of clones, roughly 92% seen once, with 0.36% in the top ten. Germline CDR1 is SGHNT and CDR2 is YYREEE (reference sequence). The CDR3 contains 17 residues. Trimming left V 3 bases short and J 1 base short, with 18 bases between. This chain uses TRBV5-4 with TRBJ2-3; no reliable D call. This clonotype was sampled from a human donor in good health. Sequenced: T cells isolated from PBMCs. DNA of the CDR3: TGTGCCAGCAGCTCATCTGGCCAGCGCGTGGGCACAGATACGCAGTATTTT. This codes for CASSSSGQRVGTDTQYF.